This paragraph covers one T cell receptor beta chain sequence. Its cognate antigen has yet to be identified. Per-nucleotide qualities are absent, and no much larger clonotype sits a single base away. The CDR3 starts with the cysteine, ends with the phenylalanine, and has 14 residues. The CDR3 DNA has 42 bases and is translated from base 1. Sequences SGHNT (CDR1) and YYREEE (CDR2) are obtained from the germline V gene (reference sequence). V lost 0 bases and J lost 4 bases; the stretch between them is 5 bases long. The receptor library was made with the immunoSEQ multiplex PCR assay. Per the source publication's procedure: A statistical classification framework was built to diagnose cytomegalovirus status from the catalog of TCR beta chain sequences. Imported from immuneACCESS, the table was reduced by TCRdb to in-frame sequences with V and J called. These copies leave out some clones; in studies compared against another copy, an unresolved V gene accounts for under half, and the cause of the remainder is not known. That table is the source of V, J and clone size, and D and trimming were worked out from the DNA. Across this sample there are 130,000 to 150,000 clones, with 84% seen only once. The ten most abundant clones make up 1.4% of the sample.

This sample is part of a study of cytomegalovirus exposure and HLA in healthy donors (dated by TCRdb to about 2017). Context from the whole study: According to a later analysis, one platform produced both the roughly 120 validation repertoires and the 670 or so repertoires of the first cohort. The study was designed to test whether signatures of past pathogen exposure could be identified by cataloging public T cell receptors. The study combined high-throughput TCR immunosequencing, statistical association of individual TCRs with disease status, and machine learning to predict cytomegalovirus infection status. Along with the 666-subject first cohort, a separate validation cohort of over a hundred different subjects was used.

The study at large found these results: Most TCR sequences were seen in very few donors, while some public TCRs were found in many individuals. In vitro tests confirmed that a few of the cytomegalovirus-associated TCR beta chains recognize cytomegalovirus antigens. The validation cohort had no HLA typing available for a later analysis, so co-occurrence within that cohort was assessed over all 130 or so repertoires. Subsequent analysis determined that TCRs grouped into clusters in the first cohort also showed a tendency toward co-occurrence across the 130 or so validation repertoires, and approximately 93% of cluster scores exceeded 0. The classifier was reported to diagnose cytomegalovirus status with high specificity and sensitivity in both the original and validation cohorts. The authors suggested that the approach could potentially be generalized to other disease states and immunological phenotypes. A total of roughly 160 TCR beta chains were listed by the study as associated with cytomegalovirus.

Donors formed part of the validation cohort, which comprised about 130 subjects and was distinct from the first cohort of 550 to 850 subjects. The TCR comes from a woman aged 25 to 45 in good health and CMV-seronegative. Sequencing was performed on PBMCs. In this chain, TRBV5-4 is recombined with TRBJ2-6, with the D gene uncertain. The CDR3 protein: CASSLDGGANVLTF. In nucleotide form, the sequence is TGTGCCAGCAGCTTGGACGGGGGGGCCAACGTCCTGACTTTC.